There are a few counts of the clone carrying this TCR beta chain. 13 Jbeta primers and 60 Vbeta primers were used for the PCR. Assay used: immunoSEQ multiplex PCR; TCRdb lists only in-frame clones, some missing. Of about 120,000 clones listed, roughly a sixth are singletons. The V gene's germline CDR1 is ENHRY and CDR2 SYGVKD. Germline trimming cut 6 bases from V and 5 bases from J; bases unmatched to any gene: 4. CDR3 length: 13 residues. This sample was taken from a study of cytomegalovirus exposure and HLA in healthy donors. This TCR came from a female donor in good health and CMV-seropositive. The source material was PBMCs. The V and J genes are TRBV10-3 and TRBJ1-5, with 7 bases that match TRBD1. This CDR3 is CAIRQGEDQPQHF. The CDR3 DNA reads as TGTGCCATCAGGCAGGGGGAAGATCAGCCCCAGCATTTT.